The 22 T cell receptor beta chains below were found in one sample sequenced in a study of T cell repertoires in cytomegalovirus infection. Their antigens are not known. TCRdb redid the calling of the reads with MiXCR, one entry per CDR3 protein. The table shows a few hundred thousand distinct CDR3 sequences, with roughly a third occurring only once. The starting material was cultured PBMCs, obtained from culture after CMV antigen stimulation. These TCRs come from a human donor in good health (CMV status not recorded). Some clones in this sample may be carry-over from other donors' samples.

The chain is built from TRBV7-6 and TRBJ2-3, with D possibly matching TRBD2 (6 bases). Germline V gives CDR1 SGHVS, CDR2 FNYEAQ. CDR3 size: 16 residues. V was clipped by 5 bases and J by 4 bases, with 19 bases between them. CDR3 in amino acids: CASSLLVGGLSDTQYF. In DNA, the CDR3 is TGTGCCAGCAGCCTCCTCGTGGGAGGCCTATCAGATACGCAGTATTTT.

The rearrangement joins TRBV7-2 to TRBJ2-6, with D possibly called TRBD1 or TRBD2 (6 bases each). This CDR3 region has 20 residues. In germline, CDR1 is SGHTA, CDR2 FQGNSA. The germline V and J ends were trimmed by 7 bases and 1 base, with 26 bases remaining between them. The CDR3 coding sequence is TGTGCCAGCACCTACTGGCCACGGGGGCTCGGTGGGTCTGGGGCCAACGTCCTGACTTTC. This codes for CASTYWPRGLGGSGANVLTF.

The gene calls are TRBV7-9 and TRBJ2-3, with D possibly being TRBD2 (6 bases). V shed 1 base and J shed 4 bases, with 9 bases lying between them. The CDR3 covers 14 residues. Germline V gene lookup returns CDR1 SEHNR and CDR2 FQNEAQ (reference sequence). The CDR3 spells CASSLDPSADTQYF. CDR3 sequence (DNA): TGTGCCAGCAGCTTAGATCCTAGCGCAGATACGCAGTATTTT.

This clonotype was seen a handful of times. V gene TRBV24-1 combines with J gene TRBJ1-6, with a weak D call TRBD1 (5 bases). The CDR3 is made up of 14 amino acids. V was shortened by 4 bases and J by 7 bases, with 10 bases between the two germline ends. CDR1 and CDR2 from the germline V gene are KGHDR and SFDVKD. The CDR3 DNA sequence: TGTGCCACCAGTGAACGGGACCGCAATTCACCCCTCCACTTT. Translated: CATSERDRNSPLHF.

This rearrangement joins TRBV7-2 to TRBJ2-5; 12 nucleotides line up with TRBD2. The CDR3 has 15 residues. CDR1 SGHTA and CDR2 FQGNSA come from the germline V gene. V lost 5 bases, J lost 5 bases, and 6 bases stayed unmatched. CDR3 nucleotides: TGTGCCAGCAGCCTTGGGACTAGCGGGTGGGAGACCCAGTACTTC. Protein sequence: CASSLGTSGWETQYF.

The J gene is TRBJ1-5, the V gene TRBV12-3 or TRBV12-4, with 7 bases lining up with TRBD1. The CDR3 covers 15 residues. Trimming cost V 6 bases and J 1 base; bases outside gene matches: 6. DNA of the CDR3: TGTGCCAGCAGGTCTGGGGACAGCAGCAATCAGCCCCAGCATTTT. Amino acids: CASRSGDSSNQPQHF.

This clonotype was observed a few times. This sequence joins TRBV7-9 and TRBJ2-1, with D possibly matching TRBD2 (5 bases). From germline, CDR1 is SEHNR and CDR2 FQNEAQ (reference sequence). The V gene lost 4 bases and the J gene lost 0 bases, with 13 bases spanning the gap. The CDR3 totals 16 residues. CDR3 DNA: TGTGCCAGCAGCTATGGCGGGCCTAGCTCCTACAATGAGCAGTTCTTC. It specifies CASSYGGPSSYNEQFF.

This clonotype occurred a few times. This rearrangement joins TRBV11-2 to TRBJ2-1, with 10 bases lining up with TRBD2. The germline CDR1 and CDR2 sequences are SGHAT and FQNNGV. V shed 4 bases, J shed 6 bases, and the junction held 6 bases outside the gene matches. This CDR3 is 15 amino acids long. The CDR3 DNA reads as TGTGCCAGCAGCTCCGGGACTAGCGTGGCCAATGAGCAGTTCTTC. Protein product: CASSSGTSVANEQFF.

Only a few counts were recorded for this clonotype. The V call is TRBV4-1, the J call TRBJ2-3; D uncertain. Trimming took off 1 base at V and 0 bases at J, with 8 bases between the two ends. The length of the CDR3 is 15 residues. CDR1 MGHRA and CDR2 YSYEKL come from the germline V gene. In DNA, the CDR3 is TGCGCCAGCAGCCAAGGTCAGATCAGCACAGATACGCAGTATTTT. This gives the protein CASSQGQISTDTQYF.

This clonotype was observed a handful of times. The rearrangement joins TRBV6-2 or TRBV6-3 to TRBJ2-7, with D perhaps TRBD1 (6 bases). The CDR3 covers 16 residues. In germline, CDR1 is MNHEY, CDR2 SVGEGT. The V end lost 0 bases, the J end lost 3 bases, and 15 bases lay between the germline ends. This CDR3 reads CASSYSGTTGDYEQYV. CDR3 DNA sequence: TGTGCCAGCAGTTACTCCGGGACAACCGGAGACTACGAGCAGTACGTC.

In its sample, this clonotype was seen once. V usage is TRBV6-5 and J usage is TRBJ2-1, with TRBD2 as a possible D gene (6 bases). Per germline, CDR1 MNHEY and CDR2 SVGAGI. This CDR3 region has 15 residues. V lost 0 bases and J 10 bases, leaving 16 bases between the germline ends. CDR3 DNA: TGTGCCAGCAGTTACTCCCAGGGACTTCTTTGGGAGCAGTTCTTC. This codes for CASSYSQGLLWEQFF.

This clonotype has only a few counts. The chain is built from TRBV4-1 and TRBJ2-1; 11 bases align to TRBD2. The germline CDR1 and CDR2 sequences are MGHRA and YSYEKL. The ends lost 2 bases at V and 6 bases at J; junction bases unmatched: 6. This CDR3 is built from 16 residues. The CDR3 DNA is TGCGCCAGCAGCCAACAACTAGCGGGAGCTCTCAATGAGCAGTTCTTC. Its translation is CASSQQLAGALNEQFF.

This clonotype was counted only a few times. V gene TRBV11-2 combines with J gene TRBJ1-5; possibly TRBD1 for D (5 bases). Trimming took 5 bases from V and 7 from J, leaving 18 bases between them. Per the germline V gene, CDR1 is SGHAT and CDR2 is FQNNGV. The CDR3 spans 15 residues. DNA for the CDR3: TGTGCCAGCAGCCGGGGCAGGGACCCTTCGCAGCCCCAGCATTTT. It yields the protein CASSRGRDPSQPQHF. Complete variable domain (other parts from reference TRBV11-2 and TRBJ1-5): EAGVAQSPRYKIIEKRQSVAFWCNPISGHATLYWYQQILGQGPKLLIQFQNNGVVDDSQLPKDRFSAERLKGVDSTLKIQPAKLEDSAVYLCASSRGRDPSQPQHFGDGTRLSIL.

CDR3 amino acids: CASSFDHEQYV. CDR3 nucleotides: TGTGCCAGCAGTTTCGACCACGAGCAGTACGTC. This rearrangement joins TRBV6-8 to TRBJ2-7; D is ambiguous. The CDR3 covers 11 residues. Germline CDR1 reads MNHGY; CDR2 reads SAAAGT. Trimming removed 4 bases from V and 5 bases from J, with 6 bases in between.

The CDR3 coding sequence is TGTGCCAGCAGCTTAGCGGAGCATACGCAGTATTTT. Translating it yields CASSLAEHTQYF. The chain recombines TRBV7-6 with TRBJ2-3; D not resolved. V dropped 0 bases and J dropped 7 bases, with 5 bases sitting between them. Per germline, CDR1 SGHVS and CDR2 FNYEAQ. The CDR3 sequence is 12 residues long.

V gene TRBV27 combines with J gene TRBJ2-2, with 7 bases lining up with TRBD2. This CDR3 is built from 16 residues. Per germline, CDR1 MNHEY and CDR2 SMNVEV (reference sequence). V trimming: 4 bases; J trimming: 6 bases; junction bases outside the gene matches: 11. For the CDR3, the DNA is TGTGCCAGCAGTTATAATGGGGGAGGGCCGGCCGGGGAGCTGTTTTTT. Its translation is CASSYNGGGPAGELFF.

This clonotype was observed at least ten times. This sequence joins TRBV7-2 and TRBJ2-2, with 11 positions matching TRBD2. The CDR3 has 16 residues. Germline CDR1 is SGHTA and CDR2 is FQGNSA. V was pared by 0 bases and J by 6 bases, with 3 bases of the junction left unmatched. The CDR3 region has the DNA TGTGCCAGCAGCTTAGCACCGACTAGCGGGGCCGGGGAGCTGTTTTTT. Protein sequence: CASSLAPTSGAGELFF.

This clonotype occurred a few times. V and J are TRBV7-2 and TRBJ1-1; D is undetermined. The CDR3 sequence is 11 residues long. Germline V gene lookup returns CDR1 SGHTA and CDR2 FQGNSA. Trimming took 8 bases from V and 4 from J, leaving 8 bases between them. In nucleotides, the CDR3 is TGTGCCAGCGGCAGCGGCACTGAAGCTTTCTTT. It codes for CASGSGTEAFF.

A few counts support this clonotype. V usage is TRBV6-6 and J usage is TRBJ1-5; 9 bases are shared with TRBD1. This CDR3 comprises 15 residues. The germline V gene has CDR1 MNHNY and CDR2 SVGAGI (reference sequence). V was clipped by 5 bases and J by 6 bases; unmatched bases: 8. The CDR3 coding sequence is TGTGCCAGCAGTCGGGGACAGGGTCCGAGTCAGCCCCAGCATTTT. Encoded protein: CASSRGQGPSQPQHF.

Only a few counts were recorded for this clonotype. This CDR3 reads CASSVTGPNTGELFF. The CDR3 nucleotides are TGTGCCAGCAGCGTAACAGGGCCGAACACCGGGGAGCTGTTTTTT. The chain has TRBV9 and TRBJ2-2, with D perhaps matching TRBD1 (6 bases). The CDR3 is 15 amino acids. The V end lost 1 base, the J end lost 0 bases, and 7 bases lay between the germline ends. The V gene's germline CDR1 is SGDLS and CDR2 YYNGEE.

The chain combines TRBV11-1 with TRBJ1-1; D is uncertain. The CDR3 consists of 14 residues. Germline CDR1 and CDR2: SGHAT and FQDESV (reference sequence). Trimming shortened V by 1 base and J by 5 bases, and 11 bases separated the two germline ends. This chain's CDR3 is CASSLDSGGTEAFF. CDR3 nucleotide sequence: TGTGCCAGCAGCTTAGATTCCGGAGGGACTGAAGCTTTCTTT.

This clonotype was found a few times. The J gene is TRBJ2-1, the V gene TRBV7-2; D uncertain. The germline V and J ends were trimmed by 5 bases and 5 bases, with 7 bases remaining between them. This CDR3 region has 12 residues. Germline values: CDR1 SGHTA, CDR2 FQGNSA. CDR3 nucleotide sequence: TGTGCCAGCAGCACTTACCACAATGAGCAGTTCTTC. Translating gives CASSTYHNEQFF.